This T cell receptor beta chain emerged from a study of shared clonotypes between healthy human individuals. Study results and caveats: Some clonotypes were shared by all four sorted-subset donors, while others were not shared. The non-shared ones had lower generation probabilities than the shared ones. Generally, estimated richness proved larger in naive subsets than it did in memory subsets. Only blood was sampled, and tissue TCR repertoires likely differ from blood ones.

Germline V lookup: CDR1 SNHLY, CDR2 FYNNEI. This CDR3 region has 15 residues. V lost 4 bases, J lost 0 bases, and 7 bases lay in between. Assay runs were performed at deep level. The table came from immunoSEQ multiplex PCR; TCRdb's copy has only in-frame clones and leaves some out. The sample holds approximately 1,500,000 clones, approximately 96% seen once. About this clone itself: What it binds is not known.

This TCR was sampled from a man younger than 45 in good health. This chain connects TRBV2 to TRBJ2-6; D gene unclear. The source material was naive CD4+ T cells sorted from blood. Regarding subset: CD45RA+ positively selected. The CDR3 DNA sequence: TGTGCCAGCAGTGTACTGGTCTCTGGGGCCAACGTCCTGACTTTC. This encodes CASSVLVSGANVLTF.